The clone carrying this T cell receptor beta chain was counted between two and nine times. Its target is not known. Ineligible for inclusion were patients with other autoimmune diseases, uncontrolled infections, pregnancy or lactation. Establishment of the diagnosis relied upon clinical symptoms, serum thyroxine, TRAb, thyroid ultrasound and orbital computed tomography. This sample was taken from a study of Graves' ophthalmopathy and Graves' hyperthyroidism. Across the study: Hyperthyroidism was considered stable when no ophthalmopathy appeared within 18 months of follow-up.

Transcripts of RNA were the source for amplifying TCR beta CDR3 regions. The authors performed first-round RT-PCR with HTBI primers and then a second-round multiplex PCR. TCRdb reanalysed the multiplex PCR reads using MiXCR and keeps one entry per CDR3 protein. The data show 1 million to 1.3 million distinct CDR3 sequences, 36% seen once. Study-wide findings and caveats: The model achieved approximately 71% sensitivity and less than 85% specificity for ophthalmopathy progression.

This sequence originates from an adult man with Graves' hyperthyroidism. The sample comprised peripheral blood or thyroid tissue (not recorded which).

In DNA, the CDR3 is TGTGCCTGGAGTGGAGACAGCCCGATGGGTTCGGGCGAGCAGTACTTC. Translation: CAWSGDSPMGSGEQYF. The chain has TRBV30 and TRBJ2-7; weak D call: TRBD1 (5 bases). CDR3 length: 16 amino acids. Germline V CDR1 and CDR2: GTSNPN, SVGIG (reference sequence). V lost 1 base to trimming and J lost 6 bases, with 22 bases between them.